A single sample gave rise to the 21 T cell receptor beta chains below, sequenced in a study of CD8+CD57+ T cells in acquired aplastic anemia. Investigators profiled TCR beta VDJ and CDR3 from genomic DNA template. TCRdb reanalysed the reads using MiXCR and keeps one entry per CDR3 protein. The sample lists approximately 270,000 distinct CDR3 sequences, 55% to 60% occurring once. Specimen: sorted CD4+, CD8+, or CD8+CD57+ T cells (not recorded which) from PBMCs. The source of these receptors is a human donor with severe aplastic anemia or a healthy control (not recorded which).

J is TRBJ2-5 and V is TRBV5-1, with D perhaps being TRBD1 or TRBD2 (5 bases each). The CDR3 spans 13 residues. Germline lookup yields CDR1 SGHRS and CDR2 YFSETQ. V gave up 1 base and J gave up 4 bases, with 8 bases separating them. DNA for the CDR3: TGCGCCAGCAGCTTGTTTGGGGGAGAGACCCAGTACTTC. It translates to CASSLFGGETQYF.

This clonotype has a single count. This chain uses TRBV15 with TRBJ1-2; D remains unclear. Trimming stripped 5 bases from V and 2 bases from J, with 12 bases between. There are 14 residues in the CDR3. Looked up from germline, CDR1 is LNHNV and CDR2 is YYDKDF (reference sequence). The CDR3 DNA follows: TGTGCCACCAGCCCCAGCCAGGACAACTATGGCTACACCTTC. Encoded protein: CATSPSQDNYGYTF.

This sequence joins TRBV7-2 and TRBJ1-1; D gene unclear. The germline gives CDR1 SGHTA, CDR2 FQGNSA. V was trimmed by 5 bases and J by 1 base, leaving 11 bases between them. The CDR3 runs to 14 residues. The CDR3 DNA sequence: TGTGCCAGCAGCCCGGAACCAGCGAACACTGAAGCTTTCTTT. Its translation: CASSPEPANTEAFF.

This chain uses TRBV29-1 with TRBJ1-4; a possible D gene is TRBD1 (6 bases). Germline V lookup: CDR1 SQVTM, CDR2 ANQGSEA. Between the trimmed V and J ends, which lost 3 bases and 5 bases, there was a span of 10 bases. This CDR3 has 13 amino acids. This CDR3 reads CSVDPGANEKLFF. The CDR3, as DNA: TGCAGCGTTGATCCAGGGGCCAATGAAAAACTGTTTTTT.

A few counts support this clonotype. This sequence joins TRBV7-2 and TRBJ1-2; 7 bases are shared with TRBD1. V lost 4 bases to trimming and J lost 3 bases; unmatched junction nucleotides: 11. The CDR3 totals 16 residues. Per the germline V gene, CDR1 is SGHTA and CDR2 is FQGNSA. CDR3 sequence (DNA): TGTGCCAGCAGCTCTGATGGACAGGCGCAGTACTATGGCTACACCTTC. It yields the protein CASSSDGQAQYYGYTF.

The V gene is TRBV24-1, the J gene TRBJ1-5; unclear D gene. This CDR3 has 10 residues. V was cut by 12 bases and J by 5 bases, with 7 bases left in between. CDR1 KGHDR and CDR2 SFDVKD come from the germline V gene. CDR3 loop: CAPFHQPQHF. Here the CDR3 DNA reads TGTGCCCCTTTTCATCAGCCCCAGCATTTT.

CDR3 DNA sequence: TGTGCCAGCAGCTTTCGGCTCGACAGCTCCTACGAGCAGTACTTC. Protein product: CASSFRLDSSYEQYF. The chain links TRBV5-8 to TRBJ2-7, with D perhaps TRBD1 (5 bases). V dropped 2 bases and J dropped 0 bases, with 12 bases sitting between them. The CDR3 sequence is 15 residues long. Per germline, CDR1 SGHTS and CDR2 YDEGEE. Together with reference TRBV5-8 and TRBJ2-7, the CDR3 gives the full variable domain: EAGVTQSPTHLIKTRGQQATLRCSPISGHTSVYWYQQALGLGLQFLLWYDEGEERNRGNFPPRFSGRQFPNYSSELNVNALELEDSALYLCASSFRLDSSYEQYFGPGTRLTVT.

The chain recombines TRBV9 with TRBJ2-7; TRBD1 agrees at 9 bases. There are 17 residues in the CDR3. Trimming at V came to 0 bases and at J to 1 base, leaving 8 bases not matched to a gene. The germline CDR1 and CDR2 sequences are SGDLS and YYNGEE. CDR3 nucleotides: TGTGCCAGCAGCGTAGTGGGGGGACAGGGACCTTCCTACGAGCAGTACTTC. Translated, it gives CASSVVGGQGPSYEQYF.

This clonotype was recorded at least ten times. This chain links TRBV6-6 with TRBJ1-5; maybe TRBD1 (6 bases). CDR3 length equals 12 residues. Germline CDR1 and CDR2: MNHNY and SVGAGI (reference sequence). Trimming shortened V by 6 bases and J by 7 bases, and 10 bases separated the two germline ends. CDR3 loop: CASRGGEQPQHF. The DNA for the CDR3 is TGTGCCAGCAGAGGGGGTGAGCAGCCCCAGCATTTT.

The sample holds many counts of this clonotype. J is TRBJ1-5 and V is TRBV19, with TRBD1 matching over 7 bases. The CDR3 loop spans 14 amino acids. Germline V gene sequence: CDR1 LNHDA, CDR2 SQIVND (reference sequence). V dropped 9 bases and J dropped 2; count of bases not matched to a gene: 7. CDR3 residues: CASRIDRGNQPQHF. CDR3 DNA sequence: TGTGCCAGCCGAATCGACAGGGGCAATCAGCCCCAGCATTTT.

This clonotype was detected only once. J is TRBJ1-5 and V is TRBV15; D remains unclear. Germline CDR1 reads LNHNV; CDR2 reads YYDKDF (reference sequence). CDR3 size: 17 residues. V lost 0 bases and J lost 5, with 17 bases in between. For the CDR3, the DNA is TGTGCCACCAGCAGAGAGACGGTTCTACATCGCGATCAGCCCCAGCATTTT. This codes for CATSRETVLHRDQPQHF.

The gene calls are TRBV20-1 and TRBJ1-3; the D gene is possibly TRBD1 (5 bases). Trimming removed 5 bases at V and 0 bases at J, with 11 bases between. Germline V gene data show CDR1 as DFQATT and CDR2 as SNEGSKA (reference sequence). The CDR3 runs to 14 residues. DNA for the CDR3: TGCAGTGCTTCACTAGACAGCTCTGGAAACACCATATATTTT. It codes for CSASLDSSGNTIYF.

The V call is TRBV28, the J call TRBJ1-6, with 7 bases that match TRBD1. CDR3 length: 14 residues. The J segment lost 7 bases and the V segment lost 6 bases, leaving 6 bases of the junction unmatched. Germline CDR1 is MDHEN and CDR2 is SYDVKM. The CDR3 is CASSLDRPNSPLHF. CDR3 nucleotide sequence: TGTGCCAGCAGCTTGGACAGGCCCAATTCACCCCTCCACTTT.

In this sample, this clonotype turned up many times. The rearrangement joins TRBV5-1 to TRBJ1-6; D gene uncertain. Germline loops: CDR1 SGHRS, CDR2 YFSETQ. The CDR3 extends over 16 amino acids. Deletions cut 0 bases from V and 3 bases from J, with 10 bases between. The CDR3 protein is CASSLEPVYYNSPLHF. The CDR3 coding sequence is TGCGCCAGCAGCTTGGAACCCGTATACTATAATTCACCCCTCCACTTT.

V gene TRBV5-1 combines with J gene TRBJ2-1; 15 positions match TRBD2. V gave up 3 bases and J gave up 5 bases; unmatched junction bases: 15. CDR1 and CDR2 (germline): SGHRS, YFSETQ. The CDR3 is made up of 20 amino acids. The CDR3: CASSSDPGLAGGRRDNEQFF. In DNA, the CDR3 is TGCGCCAGCAGCTCCGATCCGGGACTAGCGGGGGGACGCCGGGACAATGAGCAGTTCTTC.

The V call is TRBV7-7, the J call TRBJ2-2; D unresolved. In germline, CDR1 is SSHAT, CDR2 FNYEAQ (reference sequence). This CDR3 is 15 amino acids long. V lost 7 bases, J lost 2 bases, and 14 bases lay in between. The CDR3 loop reads CASTTKASNTGELFF. CDR3 nucleotides: TGTGCCAGCACCACAAAGGCCTCTAACACCGGGGAGCTGTTTTTT.

This chain connects TRBV6-2 or TRBV6-3 to TRBJ2-5, with 9 bases identical to TRBD1. CDR1 is MNHEY and CDR2 is SVGEGT in the germline V gene. CDR3 length equals 16 residues. V shed 0 bases, J shed 12 bases, and the junction held 14 bases outside the gene matches. The CDR3 DNA follows: TGTGCCAGCAGTTACTCATCCCGGGACAGGGTGGACCAAGAGTACTTC. Residues: CASSYSSRDRVDQEYF.

To note about this clonotype: It may be a read error: a sequence one base away is much more abundant. V and J are TRBV6-5 and TRBJ1-1; 10 positions match TRBD1. Germline V gene sequence: CDR1 MNHEY, CDR2 SVGAGI. V lost 8 bases and J lost 11; bases outside the gene matches: 11. The CDR3 length is 13 residues. CDR3 DNA: TGTGCCAGCGCCGGACAGGGGGGGCTCTGGGCTTTCTTT. Amino acids: CASAGQGGLWAFF.

This rearrangement joins TRBV14 to TRBJ2-7; 11 bases agree with TRBD1. The CDR3 runs to 18 residues. Germline CDR1 SGHDN, CDR2 FVKESK. V was pared by 4 bases and J by 4 bases, with 15 bases of the junction left unmatched. The CDR3 DNA sequence: TGTGCCAGCAGCCGGGGACAGGGGGGGACAGCCAAGGTATACGAGCAGTACTTC. It encodes CASSRGQGGTAKVYEQYF.

The chain has TRBV20-1 and TRBJ2-5; D perhaps matches TRBD1 (6 bases). CDR1 is DFQATT, CDR2 SNEGSKA, per germline (reference sequence). V was pared by 0 bases and J by 3 bases, with 17 bases between. The CDR3 is made up of 16 amino acids. The chain's CDR3 is CSARDRFRQVEETQYF. In DNA, the CDR3 is TGCAGTGCTAGAGATAGGTTCCGACAGGTTGAAGAGACCCAGTACTTC.

The chain carries TRBV20-1 and TRBJ2-7; D may be TRBD2 (5 bases). The germline V gene encodes CDR1 DFQATT and CDR2 SNEGSKA (reference sequence). Trimming pared 0 bases from V and 5 bases from J, leaving 8 bases between. CDR3 length: 12 residues. CDR3 DNA sequence: TGCAGTGCTAGAGATGAGGGTAACGAGCAGTACTTC. Its translation: CSARDEGNEQYF.